Presented here are 16 T cell receptor beta chains from one specimen sequenced in a study of cytomegalovirus exposure and HLA in healthy donors. 60 Vbeta and 13 Jbeta primers were used in PCR. Clones were read by immunoSEQ multiplex PCR, and TCRdb kept only the in-frame ones, dropping some. Among 150,000 to 250,000 clones listed, roughly 79% were seen once. The sequencing sample was made of PBMCs. The receptors shown here come from a man aged 25 to 40 in good health and CMV-seronegative.

The rearrangement uses TRBV15 and TRBJ2-2; the D gene is possibly TRBD2 (5 bases). This CDR3 has 16 residues. V lost 0 bases and J lost 8, with 16 bases in between. Germline CDR1 reads LNHNV; CDR2 reads YYDKDF (reference sequence). Written as DNA, the CDR3 is TGTGCCACCAGCAGAGATGCCCCGGGGAGAGGGGGGGAGCTGTTTTTT. This sequence encodes CATSRDAPGRGGELFF.

V is TRBV4-1 and J is TRBJ2-3; maybe TRBD1 (6 bases). There are 18 residues in the CDR3. V was clipped by 3 bases and J by 2 bases, with 21 bases between them. The germline CDR1 and CDR2 sequences are MGHRA and YSYEKL. The DNA for the CDR3 is TGCGCCAGCAGCCAGACATACCGACAGGACTTATTCACAGATACGCAGTATTTT. This encodes CASSQTYRQDLFTDTQYF.

This rearrangement joins TRBV28 to TRBJ2-5; 8 nucleotides match TRBD1. The CDR3 runs 13 residues. CDR1 MDHEN and CDR2 SYDVKM come from the germline V gene. Trimming at V came to 6 bases and at J to 5 bases, leaving 5 bases not matched to a gene. CDR3 residues: CASRRTGRETQYF. DNA of the CDR3: TGTGCCAGCAGAAGGACAGGGCGGGAGACCCAGTACTTC.

This rearrangement joins TRBV28 to TRBJ2-7; 8 bases map to TRBD1. V dropped 2 bases and J dropped 6; count of bases not matched to a gene: 6. The CDR3 has 14 amino acids. CDR1 is MDHEN, CDR2 SYDVKM, per germline. In DNA form, the CDR3 reads TGTGCCAGCAGTTTAGGCGGGACAGGAGTCGAGCAGTACTTC. This encodes CASSLGGTGVEQYF.

V is TRBV7-9 and J is TRBJ2-3; unclear D gene. V shed 3 bases and J shed 0 bases, with 7 bases lying between them. Germline values: CDR1 SEHNR, CDR2 FQNEAQ (reference sequence). The CDR3 runs to 14 residues. The CDR3: CASSFPTSTDTQYF. CDR3 coding DNA: TGTGCCAGCAGCTTCCCGACTAGCACAGATACGCAGTATTTT.

The table lists this clone with a count of one. Here the CDR3 DNA reads TGTGCCAGCAGTTACTCGGGAGCGGGGGGTTACGAGCAGTACTTC. This encodes CASSYSGAGGYEQYF. V and J are TRBV6-5 and TRBJ2-7, with 9 bases lining up with TRBD2. Germline V gene data show CDR1 as MNHEY and CDR2 as SVGAGI. CDR3 length equals 15 residues. Trimming at V came to 0 bases and at J to 4 bases, leaving 4 bases not matched to a gene.

Concerning this clone itself: The identical CDR3 is also encoded by other nucleotide sequences in the sample. V is TRBV9 and J is TRBJ1-3, with unresolved D. Germline CDR1 and CDR2: SGDLS and YYNGEE. The V and J ends lost 1 base and 4 bases respectively, with 15 bases between them. The CDR3 extends over 16 amino acids. This CDR3 reads CASSVQPRGGGNTIYF. The DNA of the CDR3 is TGTGCCAGCAGCGTACAGCCGCGAGGTGGAGGAAACACCATATATTTT.

This clone was counted between two and nine times. The chain couples TRBV28 to TRBJ1-2, with D tentatively TRBD1 (5 bases). CDR1 is MDHEN and CDR2 is SYDVKM in the germline V gene. Between the trimmed V and J ends, which lost 6 bases and 8 bases, there was a span of 13 bases. This CDR3 has 12 residues. The CDR3 reads CASSLGEVGYTF. DNA of the CDR3: TGTGCCAGCAGCCTAGGGGAAGTGGGCTACACCTTC.

The chain employs TRBV5-6 and TRBJ1-2, with D possibly TRBD1 on 6 matching bases. V lost 2 bases, J lost 2 bases, and 10 bases lay in between. The length of the CDR3 is 14 residues. The germline V gene has CDR1 SGHDT and CDR2 YYEEEE. The CDR3 region is CASSLVGQNYGYTF. The CDR3 DNA is TGTGCCAGCAGCTTAGTCGGACAGAACTATGGCTACACCTTC.

The V gene is TRBV28, the J gene TRBJ2-7; 8 nucleotides agree with TRBD2. CDR3 length: 18 residues. Germline V gene data show CDR1 as MDHEN and CDR2 as SYDVKM. J was trimmed by 5 bases and V by 4 bases; bases with no gene match: 19. The CDR3 spells CASSYAGGSGSIANEQYF. CDR3 bases: TGTGCCAGCAGTTATGCGGGGGGCAGCGGGAGTATCGCCAACGAGCAGTACTTC.

The rearrangement uses TRBV6-1 and TRBJ1-2; TRBD1 aligns across 7 bases. This CDR3 has 12 amino acids. Looked up from germline, CDR1 is MNHNS and CDR2 is SASEGT. The V segment lost 9 bases and the J segment 13 bases; nucleotides outside the gene matches: 14. The CDR3 loop reads CASTPGQAVPTF. The DNA for the CDR3 is TGTGCCAGTACGCCCGGACAGGCCGTTCCCACCTTC.

The chain couples TRBV6-4 to TRBJ2-1; 11 bases are a match to TRBD2. V gave up 6 bases and J gave up 4 bases; unmatched junction bases: 5. The CDR3 has 15 residues. From germline, CDR1 is MRHNA and CDR2 SNTAGT. CDR3 sequence: CASSQTSGSYNEQFF. The CDR3 DNA reads as TGTGCCAGCAGCCAAACTAGCGGGAGTTACAATGAGCAGTTCTTC.

The rearrangement uses TRBV10-1 and TRBJ2-7, with D tentatively TRBD2 (6 bases). V was clipped by 2 bases and J by 7 bases, with 18 bases between them. Germline-derived CDR1 and CDR2 are WNHNN and SYGVQD (reference sequence). The CDR3 covers 15 residues. CDR3 DNA sequence: TGCGCCAGCAGTGAGGGGAAAGGGGAGGTGGGGGAGCAGTACTTC. Translating gives CASSEGKGEVGEQYF.

J is TRBJ2-7 and V is TRBV11-3; 9 nucleotides align to TRBD1. The CDR3 runs to 16 residues. Germline loops: CDR1 SGHNT, CDR2 YENEEA. Trimming took 1 base from V and 2 from J; bases not matched to a gene: 6. CDR3 residues: CASSLGEGTGTYEQYF. CDR3 in DNA: TGTGCCAGCAGCTTAGGGGAGGGGACAGGGACCTACGAGCAGTACTTC.

The V gene is TRBV5-4, the J gene TRBJ2-3, with 11 bases identical to TRBD2. CDR3 length: 16 amino acids. J lost 6 bases, V lost 4 bases, and 10 bases had no gene match. Germline CDR1 SGHNT, CDR2 YYREEE (reference sequence). CDR3 sequence: CASSLGLAAPMDTQYF. The CDR3 DNA reads TGTGCCAGCAGCCTGGGACTAGCGGCCCCCATGGATACGCAGTATTTT.

This chain connects TRBV5-1 to TRBJ1-4; D gene uncertain. CDR3 length equals 13 residues. Trimming took 4 bases from V and 10 from J, leaving 14 bases between them. CDR1 is SGHRS and CDR2 is YFSETQ in the germline V gene. The CDR3 loop is CASSPGLGPKLFF. The DNA of the CDR3 is TGCGCCAGCAGCCCGGGATTGGGTCCAAAACTGTTTTTT. Complete variable domain (other parts from reference TRBV5-1 and TRBJ1-4): KAGVTQTPRYLIKTRGQQVTLSCSPISGHRSVSWYQQTPGQGLQFLFEYFSETQRNKGNFPGRFSGRQFSNSRSEMNVSTLELGDSALYLCASSPGLGPKLFFGSGTQLSVL.